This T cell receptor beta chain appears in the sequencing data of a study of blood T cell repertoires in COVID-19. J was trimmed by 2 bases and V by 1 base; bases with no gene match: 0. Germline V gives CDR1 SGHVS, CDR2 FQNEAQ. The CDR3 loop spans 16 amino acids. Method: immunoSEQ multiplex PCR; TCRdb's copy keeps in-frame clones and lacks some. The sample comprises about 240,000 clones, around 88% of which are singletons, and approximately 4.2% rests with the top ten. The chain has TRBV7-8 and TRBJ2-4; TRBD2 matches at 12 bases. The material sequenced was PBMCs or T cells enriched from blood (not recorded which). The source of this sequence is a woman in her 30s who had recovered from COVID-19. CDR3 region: CASSLGTSGTKNIQYF. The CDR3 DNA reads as TGTGCCAGCAGCTTAGGGACTAGCGGGACCAAAAACATTCAGTACTTC. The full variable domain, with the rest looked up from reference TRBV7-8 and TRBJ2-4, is GAGVSQSPRYKVAKRGQDVALRCDPISGHVSLFWYQQALGQGPEFLTYFQNEAQLDKSGLPSDRFFAERPEGSVSTLKIQRTQQEDSAVYLCASSLGTSGTKNIQYFGAGTRLSVL.